One and the same sample provided the 10 T cell receptor beta chains below, sequenced in a study of human T cells and chemical hapten exposure. The time point is: patch test 3, about 24 weeks after DPC sensitization. The treatment is: therapeutic diphenylcyclopropenone sensitization with weekly scalp DPC. TCRdb ran MiXCR on the RACE reads and lists one entry per CDR3 protein. The sample carries over 75,000 distinct CDR3 sequences, approximately 11% recorded once. The sample was whole blood, taken in connection with sensitization to the hapten diphenylcyclopropenone (DPC). These receptors came from a woman aged 25 to 39 with alopecia areata. Some clones in this sample may be carry-over from other donors' samples.

This sequence joins TRBV6-2 or TRBV6-3 and TRBJ2-7, with TRBD2 as a possible D gene (5 bases). Trimming removed 8 bases at V and 6 bases at J, with 14 bases between. Germline-derived CDR1 and CDR2 are MNHEY and SVGEGT. CDR3 length: 12 amino acids. The CDR3 reads CASGFSAVEQYF. The CDR3 DNA sequence: TGTGCCAGCGGGTTTTCAGCGGTCGAGCAGTACTTC.

This clonotype was found a few times. The chain joins TRBV5-1 to TRBJ2-3, with D unresolved. The germline V and J ends were trimmed by 0 bases and 5 bases, with 4 bases remaining between them. Germline values: CDR1 SGHRS, CDR2 YFSETQ. The CDR3 is 12 residues long. The CDR3 loop is CASSLDKDTQYF. CDR3 sequence (DNA): TGCGCCAGCAGCTTGGACAAAGATACGCAGTATTTT.

Only a few counts were recorded for this clonotype. The rearrangement links TRBV2 to TRBJ1-4; 7 bases match TRBD1. The CDR3 runs 15 residues. Germline V lookup: CDR1 SNHLY, CDR2 FYNNEI. J gave up 8 bases and V 4 bases, and 10 bases lay outside the gene matches. CDR3 in DNA: TGTGCCAGCAGTGTGGCGGGGACAGAGGGGGAAAAACTGTTTTTT. Amino acids: CASSVAGTEGEKLFF.

This clonotype was counted at least ten times. J is TRBJ2-3 and V is TRBV24-1; the D gene is possibly TRBD1 (6 bases). Germline CDR1 and CDR2: KGHDR and SFDVKD. The CDR3 covers 15 residues. V was pared by 3 bases and J by 2 bases, with 11 bases between. CDR3 region: CATSDGQSSTDTQYF. CDR3 sequence (DNA): TGTGCCACCAGTGATGGACAGTCGTCCACAGATACGCAGTATTTT.

There are many counts of this clonotype. The V call is TRBV30, the J call TRBJ2-2, with D possibly TRBD2 on 5 matching bases. This CDR3 comprises 13 residues. V lost 6 bases and J 7 bases, leaving 15 bases between the germline ends. Germline V gives CDR1 GTSNPN, CDR2 SVGIG (reference sequence). The CDR3 nucleotides are TGTGCCTGTCCCTTTAGCGAGGTCGGGGAGCTGTTTTTT. Its translation: CACPFSEVGELFF.

This clonotype appeared many times. V and J are TRBV10-2 and TRBJ2-7; 7 positions match TRBD2. Germline V gene data show CDR1 as WSHSY and CDR2 as SAAADI. Trimming removed 6 bases from V and 7 bases from J; junction bases left unmatched: 15. The CDR3 sequence is 15 residues long. CDR3 residues: CASRAGTTPSGEQYV. CDR3 nucleotide sequence: TGCGCCAGCAGGGCCGGGACTACCCCCTCGGGGGAGCAGTACGTC.

Here the CDR3 reads CSVGRLNTGELFF. CDR3 nucleotide sequence: TGCAGCGTAGGACGGTTGAACACCGGGGAGCTGTTTTTT. The chain is built from TRBV29-1 and TRBJ2-2; D is uncertain. Germline values: CDR1 SQVTM, CDR2 ANQGSEA. V lost 6 bases to trimming and J lost 1 base, with 9 bases between them. This CDR3 contains 13 residues.

In DNA, the CDR3 is TGCAGCGTTATCGTCGTGGTCCAAGAGACCCAGTACTTC. The encoded protein is CSVIVVVQETQYF. The chain links TRBV29-1 to TRBJ2-5; D is unresolved. Deletions cut 5 bases from V and 1 base from J, with 11 bases between. CDR3 length: 13 residues. Germline V lookup: CDR1 SQVTM, CDR2 ANQGSEA.

This chain uses TRBV7-9 with TRBJ2-1; D gene ambiguous. The germline V and J ends were trimmed by 5 bases and 8 bases, with 16 bases remaining between them. CDR1 and CDR2 (germline): SEHNR, FQNEAQ (reference sequence). This CDR3 has 14 amino acids. DNA for the CDR3: TGTGCCAGCAGCCCGTCGGCCCACGGCCATGAGCAGTTCTTC. Translation gives CASSPSAHGHEQFF.

The table lists this clonotype with many counts. The chain recombines TRBV7-2 with TRBJ2-1; tentative D call: TRBD2 (6 bases). The length of the CDR3 is 16 residues. Germline CDR1 reads SGHTA; CDR2 reads FQGNSA. V lost 1 base, J lost 2 bases, and 12 bases lay in between. For the CDR3, the DNA is TGTGCCAGCAGCTTAGGACTAGTTGTCCCCTACAATGAGCAGTTCTTC. The encoded protein is CASSLGLVVPYNEQFF.